A selection of T cell receptor beta chains follows, all from one sample in a study of identical twins. TCRdb processed the 5' RACE reads anew with MiXCR; each CDR3 protein has one entry. The repertoire holds approximately 600,000 distinct CDR3 sequences, with approximately 9.6% as singletons. These sequences were also reported in another study, on yellow fever vaccine responses in identical twins.

The sample was PBMCs. All receptors derive from a woman aged 18-30 years in good health. The CDR3 runs from the conserved cysteine through the conserved F or W. D genes are given only for firm matches. Not every row has a clone size; where given, it reads once, few, many or a size class.

TRBV13	14	NA	few	TRBJ2-5	CASSGGVRGRTQYF	TGTGCCAGCAGCGGAGGGGTGAGGGGTCGGACCCAGTACTTC
TRBV9	15	NA	once	TRBJ2-1	CASSGSSASYNEQFF	TGTGCCAGCAGCGGTAGCTCGGCGTCCTACAATGAGCAGTTCTTC
TRBV28	17	TRBD2	many	TRBJ2-5	CASSLSQKRERQETQYF	TGTGCCAGCAGTTTATCCCAAAAGCGGGAGCGCCAAGAGACCCAGTACTTC
TRBV5-5	13	NA	few	TRBJ2-7	CASSPVPAREQYF	TGTGCCAGCAGCCCCGTTCCGGCGAGGGAGCAGTACTTC
TRBV10-3	14	NA	many	TRBJ2-5	CAINRGGKEETQYF	TGTGCCATCAACAGAGGGGGGAAGGAAGAGACCCAGTACTTC
TRBV2	19	NA	few	TRBJ2-6	CASRFPNRTHSSGANVLTF	TGTGCCAGCAGATTCCCAAATCGGACCCACTCCTCTGGGGCCAACGTCCTGACTTTC
TRBV14	15	TRBD1	NA	TRBJ2-1	CASSETGTGGNEQFF	TGTGCCAGCAGCGAGACCGGGACAGGGGGCAATGAGCAGTTCTTC
TRBV7-2	15	NA	NA	TRBJ2-2	CASSLGARNTGELFF	TGTGCCAGCAGCTTAGGAGCTAGAAACACCGGGGAGCTGTTTTTT
TRBV12-3/TRBV12-4	17	NA	few	TRBJ2-5	CASSTKQGGERKETQYF	TGTGCCAGCAGTACCAAACAGGGAGGCGAAAGAAAAGAGACCCAGTACTTC
TRBV30	12	NA	NA	TRBJ1-1	CAWTLGQPNAFF	TGTGCCTGGACGCTGGGGCAACCGAACGCTTTCTTT
TRBV28	15	TRBD1	NA	TRBJ1-2	CASRPPGQGARGYTF	TGTGCCAGCAGGCCCCCGGGACAGGGGGCGCGGGGCTACACCTTC
TRBV3-1	15	NA	NA	TRBJ1-1	CAGSKRTGGNTEAFF	TGTGCCGGTTCCAAAAGAACGGGAGGGAACACTGAAGCTTTCTTT
TRBV12-3/TRBV12-4	15	NA	NA	TRBJ2-7	CASSLGHQTSYEQYF	TGTGCCAGCAGTTTAGGCCACCAGACGTCCTACGAGCAGTACTTC
TRBV7-3	16	NA	NA	TRBJ2-1	CASSRQPRDTYNEQFF	TGTGCCAGCAGCCGGCAGCCCCGGGACACCTACAATGAGCAGTTCTTC
TRBV6-1	15	TRBD1	many	TRBJ2-5	CASSRQGGKQETQYF	TGTGCCAGCAGCCGACAGGGTGGGAAACAAGAGACCCAGTACTTC
TRBV11-2	18	TRBD2	few	TRBJ2-1	CASSFGWGAASGGHEQFF	TGTGCCAGCAGCTTTGGATGGGGGGCGGCTAGCGGGGGACATGAGCAGTTCTTC
TRBV9	14	NA	many	TRBJ2-7	CASSPYEGSYEQYF	TGTGCCAGCAGCCCTTATGAGGGTTCCTACGAGCAGTACTTC
TRBV11-3	12	NA	NA	TRBJ2-1	CASSLGEREQFF	TGTGCCAGCAGCTTAGGGGAGCGGGAGCAGTTCTTC
TRBV5-1	15	NA	once	TRBJ2-5	CASSLGPRRQETQYF	TGCGCCAGCAGCTTGGGCCCCAGGAGGCAAGAGACCCAGTACTTC
TRBV12-3/TRBV12-4	15	TRBD1	NA	TRBJ2-7	CASSQQGGRSYEQYF	TGTGCCAGCAGCCAACAGGGGGGACGGTCCTACGAGCAGTACTTC
TRBV10-3	13	NA	NA	TRBJ1-1	CATAQVPNTEAFF	TGTGCCACCGCCCAGGTACCGAACACTGAAGCTTTCTTT
TRBV20-1	14	TRBD1	NA	TRBJ2-7	CSALAGTGIYEQYF	TGCAGTGCCCTGGCCGGGACAGGGATCTACGAGCAGTACTTC
TRBV4-2	16	NA	few	TRBJ2-3	CASSQEYRTSTDTQYF	TGTGCCAGCAGCCAAGAATACAGAACTAGCACAGATACGCAGTATTTT
TRBV6-5	14	NA	many	TRBJ2-1	CASSYKGWGDQQFF	TGTGCCAGCAGTTACAAAGGCTGGGGAGACCAGCAGTTCTTC
TRBV6-2/TRBV6-3	12	NA	NA	TRBJ2-2	CASSYLSGELFF	TGTGCCAGCAGTTACCTTTCTGGGGAGCTGTTTTTT
TRBV7-2	15	TRBD1	many	TRBJ1-5	CASSGQQGANQPQHF	TGTGCCAGCAGCGGACAACAGGGGGCAAATCAGCCCCAGCATTTT
TRBV12-3/TRBV12-4	15	TRBD2	NA	TRBJ2-3	CASSISGKSTDTQYF	TGTGCCAGCAGTATTAGCGGGAAAAGCACAGATACGCAGTATTTT